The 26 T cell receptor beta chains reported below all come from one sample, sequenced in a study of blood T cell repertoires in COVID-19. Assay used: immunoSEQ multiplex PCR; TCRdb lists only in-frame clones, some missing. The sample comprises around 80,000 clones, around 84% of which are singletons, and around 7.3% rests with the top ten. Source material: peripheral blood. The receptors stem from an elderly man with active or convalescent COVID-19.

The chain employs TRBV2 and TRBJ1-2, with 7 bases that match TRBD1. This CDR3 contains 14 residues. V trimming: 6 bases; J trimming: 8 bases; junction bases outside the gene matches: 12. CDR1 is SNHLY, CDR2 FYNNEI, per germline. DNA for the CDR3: TGTGCCAGCAGGCCCGGGACAGCCCATGAGGGCTACACCTTC. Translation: CASRPGTAHEGYTF.

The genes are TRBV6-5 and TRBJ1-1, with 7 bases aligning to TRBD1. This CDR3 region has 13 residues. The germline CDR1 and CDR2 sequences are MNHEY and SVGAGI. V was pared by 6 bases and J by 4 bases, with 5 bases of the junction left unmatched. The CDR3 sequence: CASSLPGGTEAFF. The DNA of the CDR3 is TGTGCCAGCAGCCTCCCAGGGGGCACTGAAGCTTTCTTT.

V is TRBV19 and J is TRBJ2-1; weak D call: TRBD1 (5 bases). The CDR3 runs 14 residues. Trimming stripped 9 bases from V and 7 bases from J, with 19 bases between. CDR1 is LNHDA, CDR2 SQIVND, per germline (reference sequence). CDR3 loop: CASRPGHNTNEQFF. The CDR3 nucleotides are TGTGCCAGCCGACCAGGGCACAATACAAATGAGCAGTTCTTC.

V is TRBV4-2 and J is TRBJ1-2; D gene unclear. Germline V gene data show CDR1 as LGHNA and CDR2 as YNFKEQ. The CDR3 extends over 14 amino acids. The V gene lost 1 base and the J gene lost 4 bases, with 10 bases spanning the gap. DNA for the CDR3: TGTGCCAGCAGCCAAGTCGGGTCAATCTATGGCTACACCTTC. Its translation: CASSQVGSIYGYTF.

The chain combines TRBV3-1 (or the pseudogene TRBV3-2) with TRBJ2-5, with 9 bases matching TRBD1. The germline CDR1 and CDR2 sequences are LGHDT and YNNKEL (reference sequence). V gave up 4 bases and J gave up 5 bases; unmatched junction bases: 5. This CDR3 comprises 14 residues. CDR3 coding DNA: TGTGCCAGCAGCCCGTACAGGGGGCGGGAGACCCAGTACTTC. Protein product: CASSPYRGRETQYF.

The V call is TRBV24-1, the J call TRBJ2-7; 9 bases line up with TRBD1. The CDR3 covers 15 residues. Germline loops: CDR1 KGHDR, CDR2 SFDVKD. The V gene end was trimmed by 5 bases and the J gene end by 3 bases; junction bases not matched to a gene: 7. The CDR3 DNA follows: TGTGCCACCAGTGGCGACCGGGACAGGGTCTACGAGCAGTACGTC. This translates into CATSGDRDRVYEQYV.

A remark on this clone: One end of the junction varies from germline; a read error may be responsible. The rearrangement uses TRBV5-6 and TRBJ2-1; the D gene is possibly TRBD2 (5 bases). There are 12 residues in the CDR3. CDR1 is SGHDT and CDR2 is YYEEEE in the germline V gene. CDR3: CASSLEEEVLVF. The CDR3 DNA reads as TGTGCCAGCAGCTTGGAGGAGGAGGTGTTAGTCTTC.

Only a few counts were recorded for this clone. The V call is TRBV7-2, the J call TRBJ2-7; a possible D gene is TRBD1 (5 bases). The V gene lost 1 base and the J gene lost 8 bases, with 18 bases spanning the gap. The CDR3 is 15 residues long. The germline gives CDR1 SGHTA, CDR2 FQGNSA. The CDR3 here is CASSLDQGPGGQQYV. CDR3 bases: TGTGCCAGCAGCTTAGATCAGGGCCCGGGTGGGCAGCAGTACGTC.

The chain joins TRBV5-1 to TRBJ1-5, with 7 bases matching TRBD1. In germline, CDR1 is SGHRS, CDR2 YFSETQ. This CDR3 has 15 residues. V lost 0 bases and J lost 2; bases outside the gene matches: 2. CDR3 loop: CASSLDGQGNQPQHF. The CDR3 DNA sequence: TGCGCCAGCAGCTTGGATGGACAGGGCAATCAGCCCCAGCATTTT.

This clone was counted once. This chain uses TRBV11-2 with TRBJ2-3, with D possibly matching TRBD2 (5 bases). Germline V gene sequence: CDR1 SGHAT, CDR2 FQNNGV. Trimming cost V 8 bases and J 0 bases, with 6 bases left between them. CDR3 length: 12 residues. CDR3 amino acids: CASGGSTDTQYF. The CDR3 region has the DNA TGTGCCAGCGGCGGGAGCACAGATACGCAGTATTTT.

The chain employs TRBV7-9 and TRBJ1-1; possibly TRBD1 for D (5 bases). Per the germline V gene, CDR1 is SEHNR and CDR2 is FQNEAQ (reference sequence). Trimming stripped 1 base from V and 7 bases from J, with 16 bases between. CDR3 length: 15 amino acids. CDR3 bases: TGTGCCAGCAGCTTAGTACAGGCAGTGGGCAATGAAGCTTTCTTT. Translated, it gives CASSLVQAVGNEAFF.

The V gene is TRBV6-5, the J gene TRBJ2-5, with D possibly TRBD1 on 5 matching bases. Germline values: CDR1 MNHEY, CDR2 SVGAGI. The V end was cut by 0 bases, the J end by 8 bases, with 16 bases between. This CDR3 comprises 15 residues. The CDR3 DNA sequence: TGTGCCAGCAGTTACTCGGGGCAGAGAAGTGATACCCAGTACTTC. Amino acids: CASSYSGQRSDTQYF.

Here the CDR3 DNA reads TGTGCCAGCAGCGAACACAACCGGAGGACTGAAGCTTTCTTT. This encodes CASSEHNRRTEAFF. The V call is TRBV7-2, the J call TRBJ1-1; D is unresolved. Trimming took off 5 bases at V and 5 bases at J, with 15 bases between the two ends. There are 14 residues in the CDR3. The germline V gene encodes CDR1 SGHTA and CDR2 FQGNSA. The full variable domain, in which reference TRBV7-2 and TRBJ1-1 provide the parts outside the CDR3, is GAGVSQSPSNKVTEKGKDVELRCDPISGHTALYWYRQSLGQGLEFLIYFQGNSAPDKSGLPSDRFSAERTGGSVSTLTIQRTQQEDSAVYLCASSEHNRRTEAFFGQGTRLTVV.

CDR3 sequence reads: CASSPNYGGGNSPLHF. The CDR3 region has the DNA TGTGCCAGCAGCCCGAATTATGGGGGGGGAAATTCACCCCTCCACTTT. The chain links TRBV3-1 (or the pseudogene TRBV3-2) to TRBJ1-6; D might be TRBD1 (5 bases). The CDR3 has 16 amino acids. Germline V gives CDR1 LGHDT, CDR2 YNNKEL (reference sequence). With 4 bases removed from V and 7 bases from J, the gap between germline ends came to 17 bases.

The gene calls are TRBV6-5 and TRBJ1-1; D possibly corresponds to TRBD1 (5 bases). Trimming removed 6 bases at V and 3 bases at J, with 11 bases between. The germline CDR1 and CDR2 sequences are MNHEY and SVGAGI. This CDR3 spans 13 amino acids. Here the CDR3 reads CASSQRGDTEAFF. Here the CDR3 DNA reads TGTGCCAGCAGCCAAAGGGGCGACACTGAAGCTTTCTTT.

CDR3 amino acids: CASSPPSTGGSYGYTF. Here the CDR3 DNA reads TGTGCCAGCTCACCACCGAGCACAGGGGGCTCCTATGGCTACACCTTC. The chain employs TRBV18 and TRBJ1-2; 9 bases fit TRBD1. Germline V gives CDR1 KGHSH, CDR2 LQKENI. With V trimmed by 0 bases and J by 4 bases, 6 bases remained unmatched. The CDR3 has 16 amino acids.

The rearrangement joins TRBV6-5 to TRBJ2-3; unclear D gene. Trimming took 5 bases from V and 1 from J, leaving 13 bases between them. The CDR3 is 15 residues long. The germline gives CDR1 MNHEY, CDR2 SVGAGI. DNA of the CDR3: TGTGCCAGCAGTCTTGACTTTACCCGCACAGATACGCAGTATTTT. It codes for CASSLDFTRTDTQYF.

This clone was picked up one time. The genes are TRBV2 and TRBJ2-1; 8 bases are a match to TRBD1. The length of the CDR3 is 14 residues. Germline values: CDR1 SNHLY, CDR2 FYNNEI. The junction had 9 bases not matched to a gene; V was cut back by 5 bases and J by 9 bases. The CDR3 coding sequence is TGTGCCAGCAGTAAGGGGCAGGGGGCCGTTGAGCAGTTCTTC. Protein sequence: CASSKGQGAVEQFF.

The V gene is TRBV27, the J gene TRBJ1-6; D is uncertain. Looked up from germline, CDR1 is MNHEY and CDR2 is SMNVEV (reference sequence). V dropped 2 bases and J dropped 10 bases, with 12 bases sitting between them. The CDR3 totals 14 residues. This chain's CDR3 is CASSLTAGESPLHF. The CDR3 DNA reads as TGTGCCAGCAGTTTAACGGCCGGGGAGTCACCCCTCCACTTT.

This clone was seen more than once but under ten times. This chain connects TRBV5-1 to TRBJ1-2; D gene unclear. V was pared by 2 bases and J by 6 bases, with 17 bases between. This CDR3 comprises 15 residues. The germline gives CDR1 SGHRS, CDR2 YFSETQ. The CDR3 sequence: CASSFNPTMRDGYTF. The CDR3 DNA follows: TGCGCCAGCAGCTTTAACCCCACGATGCGGGATGGCTACACCTTC.

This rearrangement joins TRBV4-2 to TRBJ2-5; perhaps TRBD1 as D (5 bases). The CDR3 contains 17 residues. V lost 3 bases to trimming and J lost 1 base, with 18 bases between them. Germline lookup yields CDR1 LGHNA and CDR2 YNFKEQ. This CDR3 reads CASSHGGAGTVQETQYF. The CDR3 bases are TGTGCCAGCAGCCATGGTGGGGCAGGTACGGTCCAAGAGACCCAGTACTTC.

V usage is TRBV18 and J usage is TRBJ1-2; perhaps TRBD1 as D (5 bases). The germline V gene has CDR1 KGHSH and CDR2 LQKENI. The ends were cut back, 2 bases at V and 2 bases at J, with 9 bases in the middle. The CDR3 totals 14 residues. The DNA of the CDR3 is TGTGCCAGCTCACCAGACAGTCAAAACTATGGCTACACCTTC. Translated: CASSPDSQNYGYTF.

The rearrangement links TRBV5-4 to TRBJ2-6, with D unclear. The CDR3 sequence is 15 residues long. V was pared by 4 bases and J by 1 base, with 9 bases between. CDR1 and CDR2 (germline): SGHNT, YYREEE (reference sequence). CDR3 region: CASSPVGSGANVLTF. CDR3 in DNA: TGTGCCAGCAGCCCGGTTGGTTCTGGGGCCAACGTCCTGACTTTC. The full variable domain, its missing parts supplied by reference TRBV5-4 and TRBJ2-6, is ETGVTQSPTHLIKTRGQQVTLRCSSQSGHNTVSWYQQALGQGPQFIFQYYREEENGRGNFPPRFSGLQFPNYSSELNVNALELDDSALYLCASSPVGSGANVLTFGAGSRLTVL.

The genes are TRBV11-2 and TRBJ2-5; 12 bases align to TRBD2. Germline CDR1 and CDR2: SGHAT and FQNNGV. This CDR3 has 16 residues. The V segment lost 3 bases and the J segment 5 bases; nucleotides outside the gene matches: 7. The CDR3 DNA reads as TGTGCCAGCAGCTTTGGAACTAGCGGGGGGCGGGAGACCCAGTACTTC. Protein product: CASSFGTSGGRETQYF.

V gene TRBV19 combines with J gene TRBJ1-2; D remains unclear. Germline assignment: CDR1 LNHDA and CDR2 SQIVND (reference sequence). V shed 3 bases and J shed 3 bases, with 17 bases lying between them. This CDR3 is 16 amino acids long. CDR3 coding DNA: TGTGCCAGTAGTATCTACGGGAGAGCACCTGACTATGGCTACACCTTC. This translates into CASSIYGRAPDYGYTF.

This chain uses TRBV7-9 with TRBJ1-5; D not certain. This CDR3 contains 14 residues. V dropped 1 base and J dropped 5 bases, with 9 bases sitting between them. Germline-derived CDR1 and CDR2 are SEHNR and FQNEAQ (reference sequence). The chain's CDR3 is CASSLGQTDQPQHF. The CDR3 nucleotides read TGTGCCAGCAGCTTAGGACAAACCGATCAGCCCCAGCATTTT.